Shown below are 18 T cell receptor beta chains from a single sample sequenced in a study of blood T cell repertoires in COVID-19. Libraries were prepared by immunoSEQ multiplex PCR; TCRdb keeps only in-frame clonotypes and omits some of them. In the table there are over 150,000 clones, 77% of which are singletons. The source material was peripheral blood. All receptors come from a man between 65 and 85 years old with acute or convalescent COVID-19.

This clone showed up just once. The CDR3 is CASSERVNTEAFF. The CDR3 bases are TGTGCCAGCAGTGAAAGAGTGAACACTGAAGCTTTCTTT. The chain links TRBV6-1 to TRBJ1-1; unclear D gene. The CDR3 is 13 amino acids. Between the trimmed V and J ends, which lost 2 bases and 0 bases, there was a span of 4 bases. The germline gives CDR1 MNHNS, CDR2 SASEGT.

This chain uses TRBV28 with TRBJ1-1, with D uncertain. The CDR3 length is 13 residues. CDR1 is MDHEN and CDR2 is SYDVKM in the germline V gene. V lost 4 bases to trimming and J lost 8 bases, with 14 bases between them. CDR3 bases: TGTGCCAGCAGTTATGGGCGTGGTTCCGAAGCTTTCTTT. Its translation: CASSYGRGSEAFF.

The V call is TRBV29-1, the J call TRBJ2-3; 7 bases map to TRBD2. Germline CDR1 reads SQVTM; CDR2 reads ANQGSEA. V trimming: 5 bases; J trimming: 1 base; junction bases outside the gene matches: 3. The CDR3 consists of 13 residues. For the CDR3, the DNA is TGCAGCGTTTCTGGGGGGGGCACAGATACGCAGTATTTT. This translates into CSVSGGGTDTQYF.

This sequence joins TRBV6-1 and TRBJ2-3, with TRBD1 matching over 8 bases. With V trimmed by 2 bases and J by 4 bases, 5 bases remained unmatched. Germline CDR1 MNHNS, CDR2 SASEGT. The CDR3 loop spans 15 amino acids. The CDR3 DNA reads TGTGCCAGCAGTGAAAGGGCAGGGGGCGCAGATACGCAGTATTTT. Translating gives CASSERAGGADTQYF.

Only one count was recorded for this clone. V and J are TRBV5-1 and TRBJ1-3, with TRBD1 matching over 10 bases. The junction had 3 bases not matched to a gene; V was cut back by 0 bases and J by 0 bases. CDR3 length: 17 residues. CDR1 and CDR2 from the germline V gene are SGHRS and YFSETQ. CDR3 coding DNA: TGCGCCAGCAGCTTGGGGACAGGGGGATACTCTGGAAACACCATATATTTT. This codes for CASSLGTGGYSGNTIYF.

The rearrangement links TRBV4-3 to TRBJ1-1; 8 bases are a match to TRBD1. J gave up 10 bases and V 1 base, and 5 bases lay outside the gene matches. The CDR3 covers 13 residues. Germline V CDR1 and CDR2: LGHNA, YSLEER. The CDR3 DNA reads TGCGCCAGCAGCCAAGCCCACGGACAGGGAGCTTTCTTT. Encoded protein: CASSQAHGQGAFF.

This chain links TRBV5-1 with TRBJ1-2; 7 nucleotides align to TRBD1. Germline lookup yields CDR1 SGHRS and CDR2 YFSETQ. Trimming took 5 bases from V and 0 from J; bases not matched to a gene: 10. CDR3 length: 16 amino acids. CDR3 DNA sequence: TGCGCCAGCAGTAATTCCGGGACAGAGTCTAACTATGGCTACACCTTC. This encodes CASSNSGTESNYGYTF.

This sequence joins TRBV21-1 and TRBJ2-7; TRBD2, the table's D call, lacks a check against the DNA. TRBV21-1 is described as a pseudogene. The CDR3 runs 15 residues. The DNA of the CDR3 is TGTGCCAGCTGCGTCGGGGGGCGCCTTCACTACGAGCAGTACTTC. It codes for CASCVGGRLHYEQYF.

The CDR3, as DNA: TGTGCCAGCTCACGGGGACAGATAAATTTAGATGGCTACACCTTC. Protein: CASSRGQINLDGYTF. The chain carries TRBV18 and TRBJ1-2; TRBD1 agrees at 7 bases. With V trimmed by 4 bases and J by 6 bases, 11 bases remained unmatched. The germline V gene encodes CDR1 KGHSH and CDR2 LQKENI. CDR3 length equals 15 residues.

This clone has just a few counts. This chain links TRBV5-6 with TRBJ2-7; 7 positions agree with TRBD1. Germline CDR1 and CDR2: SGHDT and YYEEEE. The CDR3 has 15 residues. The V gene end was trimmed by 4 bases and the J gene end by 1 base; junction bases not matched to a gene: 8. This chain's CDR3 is CASSPRRQGSYEQYF. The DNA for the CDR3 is TGTGCCAGCAGCCCCCGTCGACAGGGATCCTACGAGCAGTACTTC.

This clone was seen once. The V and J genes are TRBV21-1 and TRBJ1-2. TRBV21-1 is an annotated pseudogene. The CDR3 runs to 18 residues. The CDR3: CASSKVKVCTRDNYGYTF. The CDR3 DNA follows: TGTGCCAGCAGCAAAGTTAAAGTTTGTACACGGGATAACTATGGCTACACCTTC.

The chain's CDR3 is CASIRTGDLFEQYF. DNA of the CDR3: TGTGCCAGCATAAGAACAGGGGACCTCTTCGAGCAGTACTTC. The rearrangement joins TRBV2 to TRBJ2-7; 7 positions match TRBD1. CDR1 is SNHLY and CDR2 is FYNNEI in the germline V gene. The CDR3 totals 14 residues. After removal of 7 bases from V and 6 bases from J, the junction contained 12 bases not matched to a gene.

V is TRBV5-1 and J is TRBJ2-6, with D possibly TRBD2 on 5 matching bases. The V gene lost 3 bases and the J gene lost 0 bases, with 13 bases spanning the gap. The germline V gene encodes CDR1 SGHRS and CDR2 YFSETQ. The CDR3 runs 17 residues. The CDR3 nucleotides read TGCGCCAGCAGCTCTTTCCCCCGGGGCTCTGGGGCCAACGTCCTGACTTTC. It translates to CASSSFPRGSGANVLTF.

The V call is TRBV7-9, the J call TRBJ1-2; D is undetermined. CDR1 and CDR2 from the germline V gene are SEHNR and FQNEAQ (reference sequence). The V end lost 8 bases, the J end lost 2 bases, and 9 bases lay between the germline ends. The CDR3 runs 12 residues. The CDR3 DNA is TGTGCCAGCGAGGGCAGGAACTATGGCTACACCTTC. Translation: CASEGRNYGYTF.

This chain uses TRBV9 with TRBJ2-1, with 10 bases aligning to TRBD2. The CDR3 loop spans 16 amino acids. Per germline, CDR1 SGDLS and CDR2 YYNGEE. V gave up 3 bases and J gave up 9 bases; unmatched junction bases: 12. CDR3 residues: CASSAGPSGRAAEQFF. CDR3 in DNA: TGTGCCAGCAGCGCCGGTCCGAGCGGGAGGGCCGCTGAGCAGTTCTTC.

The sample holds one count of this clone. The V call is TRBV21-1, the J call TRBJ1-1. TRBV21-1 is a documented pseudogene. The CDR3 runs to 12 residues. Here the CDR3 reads CASSREFTEAFF. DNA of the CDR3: TGTGCCAGCAGTCGCGAGTTCACTGAAGCTTTCTTT.

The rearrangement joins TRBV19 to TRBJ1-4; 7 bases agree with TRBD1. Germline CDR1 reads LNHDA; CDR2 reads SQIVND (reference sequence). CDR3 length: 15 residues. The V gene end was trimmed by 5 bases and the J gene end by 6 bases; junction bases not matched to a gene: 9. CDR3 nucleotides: TGTGCCAGTAGTCCCGGGACAGCCACCCATGAAAAACTGTTTTTT. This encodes CASSPGTATHEKLFF.

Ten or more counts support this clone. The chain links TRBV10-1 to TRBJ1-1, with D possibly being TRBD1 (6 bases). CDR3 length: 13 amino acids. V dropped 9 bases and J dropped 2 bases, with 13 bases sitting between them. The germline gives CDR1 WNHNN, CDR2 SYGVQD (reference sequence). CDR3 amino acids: CASSGQSNTEAFF. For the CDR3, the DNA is TGCGCCAGTTCTGGACAGAGCAACACTGAAGCTTTCTTT.